These 24 T cell receptor beta chains share one sample of origin, sequenced in a study of CD8 T cells in Susac syndrome. With random hexamers, reverse transcription was performed on about 0.5 to 1 ug of RNA. Each CDR3 protein is one row after TCRdb ran MiXCR on the immunoSEQ multiplex PCR reads. The sample shows about 66,000 distinct CDR3 sequences, over 85% of them seen only once. The sequenced sample was CD8+ T cells from PBMCs. Every receptor here comes from a human donor with multiple sclerosis.

The CDR3 DNA reads TGTGCCAGCAGTCCCACCGGGACAACCTACGAGCAGTACTTC. Translating gives CASSPTGTTYEQYF. The genes are TRBV12-3 or TRBV12-4 and TRBJ2-7; a possible D gene is TRBD1 (6 bases). This CDR3 region has 14 residues. Trimming took off 5 bases at V and 2 bases at J, with 13 bases between the two ends.

The chain combines TRBV9 with TRBJ2-2; D remains unclear. Trimming cost V 5 bases and J 2 bases, with 4 bases left between them. Looked up from germline, CDR1 is SGDLS and CDR2 is YYNGEE. The length of the CDR3 is 12 residues. As DNA, the CDR3 is TGTGCCAGCAGGGAAAACACCGGGGAGCTGTTTTTT. Amino acid sequence: CASRENTGELFF.

The table lists this clonotype with a count of one. The CDR3 reads CASSLTGSPNIYEQYF. The CDR3, as DNA: TGTGCCAGCAGTTTAACAGGGTCCCCTAATATCTACGAGCAGTACTTC. The rearrangement links TRBV28 to TRBJ2-7, with D possibly matching TRBD1 (6 bases). CDR3 length equals 16 residues. Trimming left V 2 bases short and J 3 bases short, with 17 bases between. CDR1 and CDR2 (germline): MDHEN, SYDVKM.

The chain employs TRBV29-1 and TRBJ1-1, with D perhaps matching TRBD1 (5 bases). This CDR3 contains 10 residues. Germline CDR1 is SQVTM and CDR2 is ANQGSEA. Trimming took 4 bases from V and 6 from J, leaving 6 bases between them. CDR3 coding DNA: TGCAGCGTTGCGACAGCTGAAGCTTTCTTT. Amino acid sequence: CSVATAEAFF.

The chain recombines TRBV4-1 with TRBJ2-7; D gene unclear. V was trimmed by 1 base and J by 1 base, leaving 8 bases between them. The CDR3 contains 14 residues. From germline, CDR1 is MGHRA and CDR2 YSYEKL. CDR3 DNA: TGCGCCAGCAGCCAAGGCCCCAAGTCCTACGAGCAGTACTTC. Translating it yields CASSQGPKSYEQYF.

J is TRBJ2-1 and V is TRBV6-5; 13 bases line up with TRBD2. Trimming cost V 5 bases and J 7 bases; bases outside gene matches: 5. This CDR3 is 15 amino acids long. Germline V gives CDR1 MNHEY, CDR2 SVGAGI. CDR3 residues: CASSRLAGGGNEQFF. In nucleotides, the CDR3 is TGTGCCAGCAGTCGACTAGCGGGAGGAGGTAATGAGCAGTTCTTC.

This chain joins TRBV19 and TRBJ1-5; 7 bases line up with TRBD1. The CDR3 runs to 12 residues. Germline V gene sequence: CDR1 LNHDA, CDR2 SQIVND (reference sequence). With 10 bases clipped from V and 4 bases from J, the junction kept 4 bases outside the gene matches. The CDR3 protein is CATSTGNQPQHF. CDR3 DNA sequence: TGTGCCACTTCGACAGGGAATCAGCCCCAGCATTTT.

The chain recombines TRBV6-4 with TRBJ1-2; D gene unclear. Germline lookup yields CDR1 MRHNA and CDR2 SNTAGT. CDR3 length: 16 amino acids. V was trimmed by 2 bases and J by 3 bases, leaving 16 bases between them. The CDR3 bases are TGTGCCAGCAGTGACGGTAACCTCCCAAAGGACTATGGCTACACCTTC. It is translated as CASSDGNLPKDYGYTF.

This sequence joins TRBV7-3 and TRBJ2-7; D is undetermined. V was pared by 5 bases and J by 6 bases, with 14 bases between. The germline CDR1 and CDR2 sequences are SGHTA and FQGTGA. This CDR3 region has 13 residues. The CDR3 here is CASSLTLGGEQYF. CDR3 bases: TGTGCCAGCAGCCTCACGTTGGGCGGCGAGCAGTACTTC.

The chain recombines TRBV18 with TRBJ1-2; tentatively, D is TRBD1 (6 bases). From germline, CDR1 is KGHSH and CDR2 LQKENI. The CDR3 spans 14 residues. V gave up 3 bases and J gave up 8 bases, with 16 bases separating them. The CDR3 DNA is TGTGCCAGCTCACCTCACAGGGTTGGGTCCGGCTACACCTTC. It codes for CASSPHRVGSGYTF.

The chain links TRBV20-1 to TRBJ2-5; 10 positions match TRBD2. The germline CDR1 and CDR2 sequences are DFQATT and SNEGSKA (reference sequence). The CDR3 consists of 16 residues. J lost 5 bases, V lost 6 bases, and 15 bases had no gene match. CDR3 DNA: TGCAGTGCCCCGGATCGGCTAGCGGGAGAGGCGGAGACCCAGTACTTC. Its translation: CSAPDRLAGEAETQYF.

The V and J genes are TRBV7-9 and TRBJ2-1; D is unclear. CDR1 and CDR2 from the germline V gene are SEHNR and FQNEAQ (reference sequence). V was shortened by 4 bases and J by 0 bases, with 16 bases between the two germline ends. The CDR3 contains 17 residues. In nucleotides, the CDR3 is TGTGCCAGCAGCTCCCGAGACGACAAGACCTCCTACAATGAGCAGTTCTTC. Translated: CASSSRDDKTSYNEQFF.

The rearrangement links TRBV2 to TRBJ2-7; 10 bases fit TRBD2. The V and J ends lost 10 bases and 4 bases, in that order; junction bases with no gene match: 13. Germline V gives CDR1 SNHLY, CDR2 FYNNEI. The CDR3 has 15 amino acids. CDR3 nucleotides: TGTGCCACCCTTAGGACTAGCGGCGTGAGGTACGAGCAGTACTTC. It translates to CATLRTSGVRYEQYF.

This clonotype occurred once. The V and J genes are TRBV30 and TRBJ2-1; D is undetermined. V was pared by 0 bases and J by 4 bases, with 7 bases between. The CDR3 length is 13 residues. CDR1 is GTSNPN, CDR2 SVGIG, per germline (reference sequence). This chain's CDR3 is CAWSVGPYNEQFF. The CDR3 coding sequence is TGTGCCTGGAGTGTAGGGCCGTACAATGAGCAGTTCTTC.

The rearrangement joins TRBV28 to TRBJ2-7; D remains ambiguous. The germline V and J ends were trimmed by 3 bases and 6 bases, with 9 bases remaining between them. From germline, CDR1 is MDHEN and CDR2 SYDVKM. The CDR3 covers 12 residues. The CDR3 region has the DNA TGTGCCAGCAGTTTGGTCCAGCGCGAGCAGTACTTC. Translated, it gives CASSLVQREQYF. Drawing the rest from reference TRBV28 and TRBJ2-7, the complete variable domain is DVKVTQSSRYLVKRTGEKVFLECVQDMDHENMFWYRQDPGLGLRLIYFSYDVKMKEKGDIPEGYSVSREKKERFSLILESASTNQTSMYLCASSLVQREQYFGPGTRLTVT.

V usage is TRBV20-1 and J usage is TRBJ2-3, with unresolved D. The V end was cut by 1 base, the J end by 4 bases, with 9 bases between. Germline assignment: CDR1 DFQATT and CDR2 SNEGSKA (reference sequence). CDR3 length: 13 residues. The CDR3: CSARGADSDTQYF. The CDR3 DNA sequence: TGCAGTGCTAGAGGTGCGGATTCAGATACGCAGTATTTT.

CDR3 bases: TGTGCCACCAGTGATCTGGGGGAAAGGGCCGGGGAGCTGTTTTTT. Translation: CATSDLGERAGELFF. The chain combines TRBV24-1 with TRBJ2-2, with D tentatively TRBD1 or TRBD2 (5 bases each). Trimming cost V 3 bases and J 6 bases, with 13 bases left between them. The CDR3 is made up of 15 amino acids. CDR1 KGHDR and CDR2 SFDVKD come from the germline V gene.

The chain carries TRBV4-3 and TRBJ1-4; 12 bases are shared with TRBD1. Germline V gene lookup returns CDR1 LGHNA and CDR2 YSLEER. V dropped 4 bases and J dropped 8; count of bases not matched to a gene: 2. The CDR3 length is 14 residues. CDR3 residues: CASSLGTGGEKLFF. In nucleotides, the CDR3 is TGCGCCAGCAGCCTAGGGACAGGGGGCGAAAAACTGTTTTTT.

The J gene is TRBJ1-2, the V gene TRBV12-3 or TRBV12-4; TRBD1 might be the D (6 bases). This CDR3 has 13 amino acids. Trimming left V 6 bases short and J 3 bases short, with 11 bases between. CDR3 nucleotides: TGTGCCAGCAGCCCGGGACACGACTATGGCTACACCTTC. This translates into CASSPGHDYGYTF.

The rearrangement links TRBV15 to TRBJ2-7; no reliable D call. This CDR3 has 13 residues. With 1 base removed from V and 7 bases from J, the gap between germline ends came to 11 bases. Germline values: CDR1 LNHNV, CDR2 YYDKDF (reference sequence). This CDR3 reads CATSRGVSLEQYF. The DNA for the CDR3 is TGTGCCACCAGCAGAGGGGTTTCGTTGGAGCAGTACTTC.

This sequence joins TRBV29-1 and TRBJ2-7, with D perhaps given as TRBD1 or TRBD2 (6 bases each). This CDR3 region has 11 residues. V shed 5 bases and J shed 4 bases, with 9 bases lying between them. Germline-derived CDR1 and CDR2 are SQVTM and ANQGSEA. DNA of the CDR3: TGCAGCGTTCGGAGGGGGTACGAGCAGTACTTC. It yields the protein CSVRRGYEQYF.

The chain joins TRBV12-3 or TRBV12-4 to TRBJ1-1, with 7 bases fitting TRBD1. The CDR3 has 15 amino acids. Unmatched junction bases numbered 7, after V lost 5 bases and J lost 1 base. CDR3 sequence (DNA): TGTGCCAGCAGTCCAACAGGGGCTTGGAACACTGAAGCTTTCTTT. This codes for CASSPTGAWNTEAFF.

V and J are TRBV15 and TRBJ2-3; D is possibly TRBD2 (6 bases). The CDR3 consists of 15 residues. V was clipped by 5 bases and J by 0 bases, with 12 bases between them. CDR1 is LNHNV, CDR2 YYDKDF, per germline (reference sequence). CDR3 DNA sequence: TGTGCCACCAGCTCGGCCAGCGGGAGCACAGATACGCAGTATTTT. Translating gives CATSSASGSTDTQYF.

V and J are TRBV19 and TRBJ2-7; 9 positions match TRBD1. J was trimmed by 5 bases and V by 3 bases; bases with no gene match: 8. The CDR3 is 15 residues long. CDR1 LNHDA and CDR2 SQIVND come from the germline V gene (reference sequence). Here the CDR3 DNA reads TGTGCCAGTAGTATCCTCCGGGACAGGGCCCACGAGCAGTACTTC. Its protein product is CASSILRDRAHEQYF.